The 8 T cell receptor beta chains given below trace back to one sample, sequenced in a study of CD8+ T cells in alopecia areata. The sample's treatment: oral pan-JAK inhibitor, 5-10 mg twice daily. RNA was extracted and reverse transcribed into cDNA as the sequencing template. TCRdb's table, derived via immunoSEQ multiplex PCR, lists solely in-frame clones and lacks some. The repertoire holds some 170,000 clones, about 53% seen once, with 10% to 13% in the top ten. The sample was CD8+ T cells sorted from blood, taken at week 24, from a patient treated with tofacitinib. These receptors were collected from a human donor with alopecia areata.

This clone was counted a few times. This chain connects TRBV28 to TRBJ2-2; D is ambiguous. Between the trimmed V and J ends, which lost 4 bases and 0 bases, there was a span of 12 bases. Germline lookup yields CDR1 MDHEN and CDR2 SYDVKM. The CDR3 extends over 16 amino acids. DNA for the CDR3: TGTGCCAGCAGTTACCCGAGGCCCGCGAACACCGGGGAGCTGTTTTTT. Translation: CASSYPRPANTGELFF.

A note on this clone: Other DNA sequences in this specimen translate into the identical CDR3. The rearrangement links TRBV20-1 to TRBJ1-2, with D tentatively TRBD1 (6 bases). The CDR3 sequence is 11 residues long. Germline CDR1 reads DFQATT; CDR2 reads SNEGSKA (reference sequence). V was shortened by 4 bases and J by 7 bases, with 10 bases between the two germline ends. CDR3 sequence: CSATGASGYTF. The CDR3 bases are TGCAGTGCTACAGGGGCGAGTGGCTACACCTTC.

This chain uses TRBV27 with TRBJ1-1, with unresolved D. V lost 5 bases and J lost 6, with 13 bases in between. CDR1 is MNHEY and CDR2 is SMNVEV in the germline V gene (reference sequence). CDR3 length equals 13 residues. The CDR3 region is CASSRRSLAEAFF. Written as DNA, the CDR3 is TGTGCCAGCAGTCGAAGATCTTTGGCTGAAGCTTTCTTT.

This chain joins TRBV27 and TRBJ2-5; D not resolved. This CDR3 is 12 amino acids long. V lost 4 bases and J 7 bases, leaving 10 bases between the germline ends. From germline, CDR1 is MNHEY and CDR2 SMNVEV (reference sequence). Here the CDR3 DNA reads TGTGCCAGCAGTTCCCCCGATGGGACCCAGTACTTC. Its translation is CASSSPDGTQYF.

This clone has only a few counts. The chain uses TRBV9 and TRBJ2-2; the D call may be TRBD1 or TRBD2 (5 bases each). The V gene's germline CDR1 is SGDLS and CDR2 YYNGEE. With 3 bases removed from V and 8 bases from J, the gap between germline ends came to 11 bases. This CDR3 region has 13 residues. The DNA of the CDR3 is TGTGCCAGCAGCGCGGGGCGTTCAGGGGAGCTGTTTTTT. This codes for CASSAGRSGELFF.

The chain is built from TRBV14 and TRBJ1-2, with 8 bases lining up with TRBD1. After removal of 2 bases from V and 4 bases from J, the junction contained 3 bases not matched to a gene. Germline V gene data show CDR1 as SGHDN and CDR2 as FVKESK. The CDR3 loop spans 14 amino acids. The CDR3 sequence: CASSQQGAIYGYTF. Written as DNA, the CDR3 is TGTGCCAGCAGCCAACAGGGGGCTATCTATGGCTACACCTTC.

With regard to this clone: The sample has other DNA sequences that encode this CDR3 too. V gene TRBV7-9 combines with J gene TRBJ1-1, with no clear D. Germline V lookup: CDR1 SEHNR, CDR2 FQNEAQ (reference sequence). Between the trimmed V and J ends, which lost 5 bases and 2 bases, there was a span of 9 bases. The CDR3 length is 13 residues. CDR3 in DNA: TGTGCCAGCAGCCTTGACCTAAACACTGAAGCTTTCTTT. This codes for CASSLDLNTEAFF.

The chain couples TRBV11-1 to TRBJ2-1, with D possibly TRBD1 on 5 matching bases. With 1 base removed from V and 3 bases from J, the gap between germline ends came to 13 bases. Germline loops: CDR1 SGHAT, CDR2 FQDESV (reference sequence). The CDR3 loop spans 16 amino acids. CDR3 sequence (DNA): TGTGCCAGCAGCTTAGTACCTAGGGGCGGCTACAATGAGCAGTTCTTC. Protein: CASSLVPRGGYNEQFF.